This T cell receptor (beta chain) was recovered during a study of blood T cell repertoires in COVID-19. Participants reported their clinical history, and cohort assignment relied on those reports. All exposed participants met a person with COVID-19 within 2 weeks before entering the study. This CDR3 is built from 11 residues. The V and J ends lost 3 bases and 6 bases respectively, with 2 bases between them. Germline V CDR1 and CDR2: LGHDT, YNNKEL (reference sequence). The repertoire was sequenced with immunoSEQ multiplex PCR; TCRdb's copy has only in-frame clones and lacks some. The table has 200,000 to 300,000 clones, about 83% seen once.

This receptor was identified in a woman aged 40 to 49 who had been exposed to COVID-19. What was sequenced was PBMCs or T cells enriched from blood (not recorded which). The chain links TRBV3-1 (or the pseudogene TRBV3-2) to TRBJ2-2, with D unclear. The CDR3 protein is CASSHAGELFF. The CDR3 bases are TGTGCCAGCAGCCACGCCGGGGAGCTGTTTTTT.